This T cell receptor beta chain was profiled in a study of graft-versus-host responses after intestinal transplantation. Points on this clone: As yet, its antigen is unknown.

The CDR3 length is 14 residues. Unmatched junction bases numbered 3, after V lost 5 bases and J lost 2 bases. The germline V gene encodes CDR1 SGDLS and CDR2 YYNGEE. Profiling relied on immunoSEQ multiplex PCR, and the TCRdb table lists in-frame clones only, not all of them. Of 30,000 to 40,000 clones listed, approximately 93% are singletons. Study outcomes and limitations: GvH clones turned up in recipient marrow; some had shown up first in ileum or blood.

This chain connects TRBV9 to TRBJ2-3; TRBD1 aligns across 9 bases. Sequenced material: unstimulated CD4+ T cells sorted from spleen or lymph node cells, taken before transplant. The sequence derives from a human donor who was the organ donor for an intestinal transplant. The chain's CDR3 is CASRGQGLTDTQYF. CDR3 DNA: TGTGCCAGCAGAGGACAGGGGCTCACAGATACGCAGTATTTT.